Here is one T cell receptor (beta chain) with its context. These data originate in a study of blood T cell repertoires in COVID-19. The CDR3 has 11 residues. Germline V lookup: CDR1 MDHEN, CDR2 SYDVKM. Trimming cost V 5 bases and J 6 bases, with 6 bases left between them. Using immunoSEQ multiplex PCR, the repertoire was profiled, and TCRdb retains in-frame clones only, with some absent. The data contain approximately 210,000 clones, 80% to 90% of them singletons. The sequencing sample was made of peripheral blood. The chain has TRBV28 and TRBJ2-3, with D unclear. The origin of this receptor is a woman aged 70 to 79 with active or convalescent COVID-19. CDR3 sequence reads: CASSTRDTQYF. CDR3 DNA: TGTGCCAGCAGTACCCGGGATACGCAGTATTTT.